The following is a TCR beta chain sequence with its context. Its antigen is not known. The whole isolated RNA underwent reverse transcription, so sequencing captured expressed TCRB transcripts. TCRdb's table, derived via immunoSEQ multiplex PCR, lists solely in-frame clones and lacks some. In the table there are 150,000 to 190,000 clones, 10% to 13% of which are singletons. A single heparinised draw of roughly 110 mL on average was taken per donor. These data are taken from a study of beta chain features in type 1 diabetes. Study information: When patients were set against healthy donors, age, gender and cell yields were similar. Findings and caveats of the study: In cDNA sequencing, cells with high TCR expression could be over-represented. Type 1 diabetes patients had moderately but significantly shorter TCRB CDR3s in all four CD4+ subsets. Researchers reported that naive, central memory and Treg TCRB repertoires appeared more similar in patients than in healthy donors.

The sequencing sample was made of central memory CD4+ T cells from blood. The clonotype was recovered from a man aged 30 to 45 with type 1 diabetes.

CDR3 coding DNA: TGTGCCAGCAGCTTAGCAGGGACTACGAACACCGGGGAGCTGTTTTTT. Translated: CASSLAGTTNTGELFF. This chain connects TRBV7-2 to TRBJ2-2, with 7 bases aligning to TRBD2. This CDR3 comprises 16 residues. The germline CDR1 and CDR2 sequences are SGHTA and FQGNSA. J was trimmed by 0 bases and V by 0 bases; bases with no gene match: 1. Together with reference TRBV7-2 and TRBJ2-2, the CDR3 gives the full variable domain: GAGVSQSPSNKVTEKGKDVELRCDPISGHTALYWYRQSLGQGLEFLIYFQGNSAPDKSGLPSDRFSAERTGGSVSTLTIQRTQQEDSAVYLCASSLAGTTNTGELFFGEGSRLTVL.